This paragraph covers one TCR beta chain sequence. Its antigen remains unknown. This table comes from immunoSEQ multiplex PCR, and its TCRdb copy is limited to in-frame clones, with some not included. The sample contains 100,000 or so clones, 87% of which appear only once. This record comes from a study of T cell responses to AZD1222 COVID-19 vaccine. The study, taken as a whole, reports: With dominance at 160-218 and 743-854, vaccine-associated CD4 TCRs spanned spike.

V was clipped by 6 bases and J by 0 bases; unmatched bases: 7. The CDR3 has 15 amino acids. CDR1 and CDR2 (germline): LNHDA, SQIVND (reference sequence). The sequences come from peripheral blood, collected 28 days after the second AZD1222 dose. The J gene is TRBJ1-2, the V gene TRBV19, with 7 bases lining up with TRBD1. The sequence was obtained from an adult who received the AZD1222 COVID-19 vaccine. CDR3 amino acids: CASRKTGNPNYGYTF. The DNA of the CDR3 is TGTGCCAGTAGAAAGACAGGGAACCCTAACTATGGCTACACCTTC.